These 31 T cell receptor beta chains were sequenced from one sample in a study of T cell repertoires in cytomegalovirus infection. These receptors' targets are unknown. A single record per CDR3 protein comes from TCRdb applying MiXCR to the reads. Here the sample spans 680,000 or so distinct CDR3 sequences, around 30% being singletons. Sample: cultured PBMCs, taken from culture after CMV antigen stimulation. Every receptor here comes from a human donor in good health (CMV status not recorded). Some clones in this sample may be carry-over from other donors' samples.

The chain joins TRBV19 to TRBJ2-1, with 8 bases aligning to TRBD2. The CDR3 totals 16 residues. Trimming removed 5 bases from V and 1 base from J; junction bases left unmatched: 7. The germline CDR1 and CDR2 sequences are LNHDA and SQIVND (reference sequence). Here the CDR3 DNA reads TGTGCCAGTAGTGCAAACGGGGGGGCTTCCTACAATGAGCAGTTCTTC. This gives the protein CASSANGGASYNEQFF.

This clonotype was counted a few times. The chain's CDR3 is CASSHWTGVTDTQYF. DNA for the CDR3: TGTGCCAGCAGCCATTGGACAGGGGTCACAGATACGCAGTATTTT. The J gene is TRBJ2-3, the V gene TRBV7-6, with TRBD1 identical over 9 bases. With 5 bases clipped from V and 2 bases from J, the junction kept 5 bases outside the gene matches. Germline V gives CDR1 SGHVS, CDR2 FNYEAQ. This CDR3 region has 15 residues. The full variable domain, with the rest looked up from reference TRBV7-6 and TRBJ2-3, is GAGVSQSPRYKVTKRGQDVALRCDPISGHVSLYWYRQALGQGPEFLTYFNYEAQQDKSGLPNDRFSAERPEGSISTLTIQRTEQRDSAMYRCASSHWTGVTDTQYFGPGTRLTVL.

This clonotype came up a few times. This chain uses TRBV7-2 with TRBJ1-1; D is uncertain. Germline V CDR1 and CDR2: SGHTA, FQGNSA. The CDR3 spans 13 residues. V lost 2 bases and J 4 bases, leaving 8 bases between the germline ends. The CDR3 DNA reads TGTGCCAGCAGCTTAAGCGAGGGCACTGAAGCTTTCTTT. It is translated as CASSLSEGTEAFF.

V is TRBV7-6 and J is TRBJ2-1; D is unclear. There are 15 residues in the CDR3. V lost 2 bases to trimming and J lost 1 base, with 9 bases between them. Germline V gene lookup returns CDR1 SGHVS and CDR2 FNYEAQ. The CDR3 bases are TGTGCCAGCAGCTTACAAACCACGTCCTACAATGAGCAGTTCTTC. Its translation is CASSLQTTSYNEQFF.

V gene TRBV28 combines with J gene TRBJ2-3; D gene ambiguous. Looked up from germline, CDR1 is MDHEN and CDR2 is SYDVKM. This CDR3 has 14 residues. The V gene lost 6 bases and the J gene lost 7 bases, with 17 bases spanning the gap. The CDR3 bases are TGTGCCAGCAGCCCTACCGACGGTCTTTATACGCAGTATTTT. Protein product: CASSPTDGLYTQYF.

The chain is built from TRBV11-2 and TRBJ2-5, with no clear D. V gave up 5 bases and J gave up 2 bases, with 12 bases separating them. CDR1 SGHAT and CDR2 FQNNGV come from the germline V gene. This CDR3 is 14 amino acids long. CDR3 in amino acids: CASSPRWQQETQYF. The CDR3 DNA sequence: TGTGCCAGCAGCCCGCGGTGGCAGCAAGAGACCCAGTACTTC.

This chain joins TRBV19 and TRBJ1-2; 11 nucleotides agree with TRBD1. The junction had 12 bases not matched to a gene; V was cut back by 4 bases and J by 8 bases. The germline gives CDR1 LNHDA, CDR2 SQIVND (reference sequence). The CDR3 contains 16 residues. The CDR3 loop is CASSTDRGRLLSGYTF. The CDR3 bases are TGTGCCAGTAGTACGGACAGGGGGCGCCTACTGAGCGGCTACACCTTC.

This clonotype was observed once. V usage is TRBV3-1 and J usage is TRBJ1-3, with D uncertain. There are 17 residues in the CDR3. CDR1 LGHDT and CDR2 YNNKEL come from the germline V gene (reference sequence). Trimming left V 1 base short and J 0 bases short, with 13 bases between. The CDR3 sequence is CASSQVAAVFSGNTIYF. The CDR3, as DNA: TGTGCCAGCAGCCAAGTGGCGGCTGTCTTCTCTGGAAACACCATATATTTT.

V and J are TRBV18 and TRBJ1-1; D gene ambiguous. This CDR3 region has 12 residues. V was trimmed by 4 bases and J by 3 bases, leaving 6 bases between them. Looked up from germline, CDR1 is KGHSH and CDR2 is LQKENI. Here the CDR3 reads CASSHRDTEAFF. CDR3 DNA: TGTGCCAGCTCACACCGGGACACTGAAGCTTTCTTT.

In this sample, this clonotype turned up once. This chain uses TRBV19 with TRBJ1-5, with D perhaps TRBD1 (6 bases). The CDR3 has 13 amino acids. In germline, CDR1 is LNHDA, CDR2 SQIVND (reference sequence). V gave up 9 bases and J gave up 3 bases, with 12 bases separating them. CDR3 bases: TGTGCCAGCAATGGACAGTTCAATCAGCCCCAGCATTTT. Translation gives CASNGQFNQPQHF.

This clonotype came up a few times. V is TRBV19 and J is TRBJ2-3; possible D gene TRBD2, 5 bases. Germline V gives CDR1 LNHDA, CDR2 SQIVND (reference sequence). Trimming cost V 1 base and J 3 bases, with 11 bases left between them. CDR3 length: 15 amino acids. The chain's CDR3 is CASSIVPGMTDTQYF. The DNA of the CDR3 is TGTGCCAGTAGTATAGTACCGGGGATGACAGATACGCAGTATTTT.

This rearrangement joins TRBV6-2 or TRBV6-3 to TRBJ2-1; D gene ambiguous. The CDR3 has 13 amino acids. From germline, CDR1 is MNHEY and CDR2 SVGEGT. Trimming cost V 0 bases and J 6 bases, with 6 bases left between them. CDR3 region: CASSYSITNEQFF. Written as DNA, the CDR3 is TGTGCCAGCAGTTACTCGATTACCAATGAGCAGTTCTTC.

Remarks on this clonotype: At one end, the junction sequence differs from germline, possibly due to a read error. The chain carries TRBV7-8 and TRBJ2-7; the D gene could be TRBD1 or TRBD2 (5 bases each). The CDR3 consists of 17 residues. Germline V gene lookup returns CDR1 SGHVS and CDR2 FQNEAQ. CDR3 DNA: TGTGTCAGCAGCTTAGCCCCCGGAGGACAAGAACATTACGAGCAGTACTTC. Protein sequence: CVSSLAPGGQEHYEQYF.

The chain is built from TRBV5-1 and TRBJ1-6, with 11 bases lining up with TRBD1. J was trimmed by 5 bases and V by 4 bases; bases with no gene match: 5. The CDR3 length is 16 residues. Germline-derived CDR1 and CDR2 are SGHRS and YFSETQ. The CDR3 sequence is CASSLGTGGDNSPLHF. CDR3 nucleotides: TGCGCCAGCAGCCTCGGGACAGGGGGGGATAATTCACCCCTCCACTTT.

This clonotype appeared a few times. The chain recombines TRBV5-5 with TRBJ2-3, with no clear D. Trimming took 4 bases from V and 7 from J, leaving 16 bases between them. The length of the CDR3 is 14 residues. CDR1 and CDR2 (germline): SGHKS, YYEKEE (reference sequence). CDR3 DNA sequence: TGTGCCAGCAGCCTGACGTCACTGTCCAATACGCAGTATTTT. Protein: CASSLTSLSNTQYF.

The V gene is TRBV7-2, the J gene TRBJ1-5; a weak D match, TRBD1 (6 bases). Looked up from germline, CDR1 is SGHTA and CDR2 is FQGNSA. This CDR3 region has 15 residues. Trimming shortened V by 5 bases and J by 4 bases, and 15 bases separated the two germline ends. CDR3 region: CASSLGPRGNQPQHF. CDR3 coding DNA: TGTGCCAGCAGCCTCGGGCCCAGGGGAAATCAGCCCCAGCATTTT.

The chain couples TRBV27 to TRBJ1-1, with a tentative D call TRBD1 (6 bases). Germline V gene data show CDR1 as MNHEY and CDR2 as SMNVEV (reference sequence). The CDR3 has 13 amino acids. V dropped 4 bases and J dropped 4 bases, with 10 bases sitting between them. The CDR3 nucleotides read TGTGCCAGCAGTTACAGGGTATTCACTGAAGCTTTCTTT. It specifies CASSYRVFTEAFF.

Ten or more counts support this clonotype. The chain employs TRBV7-9 and TRBJ1-3; the D is unclear. This CDR3 comprises 14 residues. Germline V gene sequence: CDR1 SEHNR, CDR2 FQNEAQ (reference sequence). The germline V and J ends were trimmed by 1 base and 4 bases, with 8 bases remaining between them. The CDR3 loop is CASSLVGFGNTIYF. CDR3 DNA sequence: TGTGCCAGCAGCTTAGTAGGGTTCGGAAACACCATATATTTT.

This clonotype was observed at least ten times. The genes are TRBV7-9 and TRBJ2-7; D ambiguous. Trimming took off 5 bases at V and 3 bases at J, with 5 bases between the two ends. Germline V lookup: CDR1 SEHNR, CDR2 FQNEAQ (reference sequence). The CDR3 is made up of 11 amino acids. The CDR3 region is CASSPLYEQYF. CDR3 in DNA: TGTGCCAGCAGCCCTCTCTACGAGCAGTACTTC.

The rearrangement links TRBV5-6 to TRBJ1-4; 7 bases align to TRBD1. The CDR3 is 16 amino acids. Germline V gives CDR1 SGHDT, CDR2 YYEEEE. The ends lost 4 bases at V and 2 bases at J; junction bases unmatched: 8. CDR3 sequence (DNA): TGTGCCAGCAGCGTCCTAGGGACAGCTACTAATGAAAAACTGTTTTTT. It codes for CASSVLGTATNEKLFF.

This chain uses TRBV7-9 with TRBJ1-4; TRBD1 is a possible D gene (5 bases). Germline V lookup: CDR1 SEHNR, CDR2 FQNEAQ (reference sequence). Trimming stripped 5 bases from V and 8 bases from J, with 18 bases between. The CDR3 contains 15 residues. CDR3 residues: CASSLSGLTGEKLFF. CDR3 DNA: TGTGCCAGCAGCCTATCGGGGCTCACGGGAGAAAAACTGTTTTTT. The full variable domain, in which reference TRBV7-9 and TRBJ1-4 provide the parts outside the CDR3, is DTGVSQNPRHKITKRGQNVTFRCDPISEHNRLYWYRQTLGQGPEFLTYFQNEAQLEKSRLLSDRFSAERPKGSFSTLEIQRTEQGDSAMYLCASSLSGLTGEKLFFGSGTQLSVL.

This clonotype was recorded a few times. The rearrangement uses TRBV7-2 and TRBJ2-3; D may correspond to TRBD1 or TRBD2 (7 bases each). The ends were cut back, 4 bases at V and 5 bases at J, with 19 bases in the middle. Germline lookup yields CDR1 SGHTA and CDR2 FQGNSA. The CDR3 is made up of 16 amino acids. CDR3 DNA sequence: TGTGCCAGCAGCTCAGAAGCAGGGGGGGCTAGAGATACGCAGTATTTT. Translating gives CASSSEAGGARDTQYF.

This clonotype was counted only a few times. The chain couples TRBV10-2 to TRBJ2-1; TRBD1 aligns across 8 bases. Trimming took 3 bases from V and 0 from J; bases not matched to a gene: 10. Germline loops: CDR1 WSHSY, CDR2 SAAADI. The length of the CDR3 is 18 residues. As DNA, the CDR3 is TGCGCCAGCAGTGAAGGGCAGGGGGCTTGGGGCTCCTACAATGAGCAGTTCTTC. It translates to CASSEGQGAWGSYNEQFF.

The rearrangement links TRBV4-3 to TRBJ2-4; D not certain. CDR1 is LGHNA, CDR2 YSLEER, per germline. V lost 0 bases, J lost 0 bases, and 12 bases lay in between. CDR3 length: 17 residues. Written as DNA, the CDR3 is TGCGCCAGCAGCCAAGATGCAGTTCATTTAGCCAAAAACATTCAGTACTTC. Its translation is CASSQDAVHLAKNIQYF.

The chain carries TRBV5-4 and TRBJ2-3; D is uncertain. CDR3 size: 16 residues. The germline gives CDR1 SGHNT, CDR2 YYREEE (reference sequence). V lost 2 bases to trimming and J lost 6 bases, with 19 bases between them. Here the CDR3 DNA reads TGTGCCAGCAGCTTCTCTAGGCTGGACCCTATGGATACGCAGTATTTT. Its translation: CASSFSRLDPMDTQYF.

This clonotype was seen a handful of times. CDR3 in DNA: TGTGCCAGCAGTTTCGGCGGGGGGGAGGAAAAACTGTTTTTT. Protein: CASSFGGGEEKLFF. The chain couples TRBV12-3 or TRBV12-4 to TRBJ1-4; D may be TRBD1 (5 bases). This CDR3 comprises 14 residues. Trimming shortened V by 3 bases and J by 8 bases, and 13 bases separated the two germline ends.

This clonotype was seen at least ten times. The rearrangement uses TRBV7-6 and TRBJ2-2; no clear D gene. The CDR3 is made up of 17 amino acids. V lost 0 bases and J lost 5, with 16 bases in between. CDR1 SGHVS and CDR2 FNYEAQ come from the germline V gene. CDR3 coding DNA: TGTGCCAGCAGCTTAGCAAAGCTAGAAGTGAGGACCGGGGAGCTGTTTTTT. It translates to CASSLAKLEVRTGELFF.

This clonotype was seen a few times. CDR3 nucleotide sequence: TGTGCCAGCGGGAGCCCCCTCAGGAATCAGCCCCAGCATTTT. It encodes CASGSPLRNQPQHF. The V call is TRBV6-6, the J call TRBJ1-5, with unresolved D. Per the germline V gene, CDR1 is MNHNY and CDR2 is SVGAGI (reference sequence). This CDR3 is 14 amino acids long. Deletions cut 8 bases from V and 4 bases from J, with 15 bases between.

The CDR3 region is CASGLVPRSGVVSEQFF. CDR3 nucleotide sequence: TGTGCTAGTGGTTTGGTACCGCGTTCCGGGGTAGTCAGTGAGCAGTTCTTC. The rearrangement links TRBV12-5 to TRBJ2-1, with D maybe TRBD2 (5 bases). Trimming stripped 0 bases from V and 9 bases from J, with 21 bases between. Germline lookup yields CDR1 LGHNT and CDR2 FRNRAP. The CDR3 is 17 amino acids. Full variable domain (outside the CDR3, taken from reference TRBV12-5 and TRBJ2-1): DARVTQTPRHKVTEMGQEVTMRCQPILGHNTVFWYRQTMMQGLELLAYFRNRAPLDDSGMPKDRFSAEMPDATLATLKIQPSEPRDSAVYFCASGLVPRSGVVSEQFFGPGTRLTVL.

The sample holds a few counts of this clonotype. The V gene is TRBV7-6, the J gene TRBJ2-2, with 7 bases matching TRBD1. The CDR3 sequence is 14 residues long. Germline lookup yields CDR1 SGHVS and CDR2 FNYEAQ. With 5 bases clipped from V and 4 bases from J, the junction kept 4 bases outside the gene matches. The CDR3 coding sequence is TGTGCCAGCAGCCCGGGACAGACCACCGGGGAGCTGTTTTTT. Translating it yields CASSPGQTTGELFF.

The chain employs TRBV7-6 and TRBJ2-1; TRBD2 matches 14 bases. The V gene's germline CDR1 is SGHVS and CDR2 FNYEAQ. This CDR3 is built from 20 residues. V trimming: 0 bases; J trimming: 1 base; junction bases outside the gene matches: 8. This CDR3 reads CASSLAGTSGRTRSYNEQFF. CDR3 in DNA: TGTGCCAGCAGCTTAGCCGGGACTAGCGGGAGAACCAGGTCCTACAATGAGCAGTTCTTC.